This T cell receptor beta chain was found in a study of spatial heterogeneity in lung cancer. TCRdb analysed the 5' RACE reads with MiXCR anew, one entry per CDR3 protein. The sample holds approximately 94,000 distinct CDR3 sequences; approximately 4.7% are singletons and the top ten take less than 25%. At least ten counts were recorded for this clonotype. What it binds is not known. As for time point: sample taken at primary tumor resection. Donors were 72 untreated early-stage non-small cell lung cancer patients. Study outcomes and limitations: The estimated TCR-seq coverage of tumor T cells amounted to about 7% when looking at alpha chains and approximately 12% when looking at beta chains. The study found that expanded intratumoral alpha and beta TCR counts tracked tumor mutation counts.

The starting material was lung tumor tissue, obtained at surgery. This TCR was recovered from a male donor with early-stage non-small cell lung cancer.

CDR3 in DNA: TGTGCCAGCAGTAGCCCCTCTACCAGGGAGCAGTTCTTC. Amino acids: CASSSPSTREQFF. The chain joins TRBV6-5 to TRBJ2-1; D is undetermined. Trimming took off 5 bases at V and 10 bases at J, with 15 bases between the two ends. CDR1 MNHEY and CDR2 SVGAGI come from the germline V gene. The CDR3 spans 13 residues.